This T cell receptor (beta chain) originates from a study of Ad26.COV2.S vaccination and SARS-CoV-2 variants. Study background: Administration of Ad26.COV2.S was intramuscular, either once or twice 56 days apart. General observations from the study: Non-spike TCR breadth showed similarity between vaccine and placebo recipients.

Repertoires were generated with immunoSEQ multiplex PCR, while TCRdb's copy carries only in-frame clones and drops some. The data contain around 420,000 clones, 85% to 90% of them singletons. As to treatment: roughly 20 received Ad26.COV2.S at low or high dose, single or two shots; roughly 5 received placebo; per-sample allocation not given. Specimens were obtained on day 63 following the first vaccine or placebo injection. Whoever gave the sample was an adult aged 18-55 years in Boston. Expression of Wuhan-strain SARS-CoV-2 spike came from the Ad26 vector that formed the vaccine. On this clone itself: Its antigen is undetermined.

The sequence was obtained from a person between 18 and 65 years old who received the Ad26.COV2.S COVID-19 vaccine or a placebo. The sample was peripheral blood, taken in a trial of Ad26.COV2.S vaccine versus placebo.

DNA for the CDR3: TGTGCCAGCAGCGTAGGAGGGGGGGCCTGGGATGAGCAGTTCTTC. As protein: CASSVGGGAWDEQFF. V usage is TRBV9 and J usage is TRBJ2-1; D is perhaps TRBD2 (7 bases). The V gene's germline CDR1 is SGDLS and CDR2 YYNGEE. Trimming removed 0 bases from V and 8 bases from J, with 15 bases in between. The CDR3 runs to 15 residues.